This TCR beta chain was documented in a study of regulatory T cells in long-lasting Graves disease. Sequencing libraries for TCR beta were prepared with iRepertoire HTBI primers and Arm-PCR of CDR3 regions. Each CDR3 protein gets one entry after TCRdb re-called the multiplex PCR reads with MiXCR. Of 390,000 or so distinct CDR3 sequences listed, about 10% were seen once; the top ten hold approximately 17%. The length of the CDR3 is 12 residues. Germline CDR1 reads SGHTA; CDR2 reads FQGNSA. Deletions cut 3 bases from V and 10 bases from J, with 12 bases between. This clonotype was seen ten or more times. Time point of the sample: newly diagnosed GD, antithyroid drugs for less than 3 months. RNA isolated from PBMCs was used to make the TCR library. These same records also appear under a second study, on T cells in Graves' hyperthyroidism and ophthalmopathy.

This rearrangement joins TRBV7-2 to TRBJ1-1; D ambiguous. This specimen was peripheral blood mononuclear cells (PBMCs), taken at new diagnosis, from a patient treated with antithyroid drugs. The TCR originated in a woman between 18 and 30 years old with Graves disease. The CDR3 is CASSFLSVGAFF. DNA of the CDR3: TGTGCCAGCAGCTTCCTATCGGTGGGAGCTTTCTTT.